Listed here are 21 T cell receptor beta chains from one sample, sequenced in a study of T cell clonotyping in hematopoietic cell transplantation. Using immunoSEQ multiplex PCR, the repertoire was profiled, and TCRdb retains in-frame clones only, with some absent. The sample consists of over 10,000 clones, 92% of them appearing once. Sequenced here: PBMCs, sampled 100 days after allogeneic stem cell transplant. All receptors derive from a female patient aged 50 to 60 who had an allogeneic stem cell transplant from an unrelated donor, so the T cells may come from the graft donor. Some clones in this sample may be carry-over from other donors' samples.

This clone has just one count. The rearrangement links TRBV7-2 to TRBJ2-5; 14 bases line up with TRBD2. Germline loops: CDR1 SGHTA, CDR2 FQGNSA. The V segment lost 5 bases and the J segment 5 bases; nucleotides outside the gene matches: 4. The length of the CDR3 is 15 residues. The CDR3 DNA is TGTGCCAGCAGCCCGACTAGCGGGGGGGCGGAGACCCAGTACTTC. The encoded protein is CASSPTSGGAETQYF. Combining the CDR3 with reference TRBV7-2 and TRBJ2-5 gives the whole variable domain GAGVSQSPSNKVTEKGKDVELRCDPISGHTALYWYRQSLGQGLEFLIYFQGNSAPDKSGLPSDRFSAERTGGSVSTLTIQRTQQEDSAVYLCASSPTSGGAETQYFGPGTRLLVL.

V is TRBV30 and J is TRBJ2-7; D possibly matches TRBD1 or TRBD2 (5 bases each). The CDR3 runs 12 residues. V was clipped by 3 bases and J by 5 bases, with 11 bases between them. Germline V gene data show CDR1 as GTSNPN and CDR2 as SVGIG (reference sequence). Written as DNA, the CDR3 is TGTGCCTGGAGCGGGACGGAGGACGAGCAGTACTTC. It encodes CAWSGTEDEQYF.

The rearrangement links TRBV5-1 to TRBJ1-1; possible D gene TRBD1, 5 bases. The CDR3 covers 15 residues. Between the trimmed V and J ends, which lost 0 bases and 2 bases, there was a span of 11 bases. CDR1 SGHRS and CDR2 YFSETQ come from the germline V gene. CDR3 residues: CASSLEIGVNTEAFF. CDR3 bases: TGCGCCAGCAGCTTGGAGATAGGGGTAAACACTGAAGCTTTCTTT.

The V call is TRBV7-9, the J call TRBJ2-7, with 9 bases fitting TRBD1. J gave up 2 bases and V 5 bases, and 7 bases lay outside the gene matches. The CDR3 has 15 residues. Germline V gene data show CDR1 as SEHNR and CDR2 as FQNEAQ (reference sequence). CDR3 residues: CASSGWGQGPYEQYF. The CDR3 region has the DNA TGTGCCAGCAGCGGATGGGGACAGGGCCCCTACGAGCAGTACTTC.

J is TRBJ1-2 and V is TRBV29-1, with 7 bases identical to TRBD1. V dropped 4 bases and J dropped 4; count of bases not matched to a gene: 6. The CDR3 sequence is 13 residues long. The germline gives CDR1 SQVTM, CDR2 ANQGSEA. This CDR3 reads CSVGDRTSYGYTF. In DNA, the CDR3 is TGCAGCGTTGGGGACAGAACTTCCTATGGCTACACCTTC.

The V call is TRBV4-2, the J call TRBJ1-2; 7 bases match TRBD1. The CDR3 spans 15 residues. With 0 bases clipped from V and 2 bases from J, the junction kept 3 bases outside the gene matches. CDR1 is LGHNA and CDR2 is YNFKEQ in the germline V gene. CDR3 nucleotides: TGTGCCAGCAGCCAAGATCCGACAGGGAACTATGGCTACACCTTC. It encodes CASSQDPTGNYGYTF.

The chain recombines TRBV28 with TRBJ2-7; D not resolved. V was shortened by 5 bases and J by 0 bases, with 11 bases between the two germline ends. Germline assignment: CDR1 MDHEN and CDR2 SYDVKM. This CDR3 contains 14 residues. The CDR3 nucleotides are TGTGCCAGCAGTGAACCGGGTTCCTCCTACGAGCAGTACGTC. Translated, it gives CASSEPGSSYEQYV.

The chain combines TRBV25-1 with TRBJ2-7, with D perhaps TRBD2 (7 bases). The CDR3 length is 12 residues. Germline lookup yields CDR1 MGHDK and CDR2 SYGVNS. V lost 8 bases and J lost 7, with 15 bases in between. CDR3 amino acids: CASLGGRGEQYF. Here the CDR3 DNA reads TGTGCCAGCCTGGGGGGGCGCGGGGAGCAGTACTTC.

The chain is built from TRBV15 and TRBJ2-2; tentatively, D is TRBD2 (6 bases). CDR1 and CDR2 (germline): LNHNV, YYDKDF (reference sequence). Trimming pared 1 base from V and 4 bases from J, leaving 10 bases between. The CDR3 runs to 15 residues. In DNA form, the CDR3 reads TGTGCCACCAGCAGAGTGGGGGGACCCACCGGGGAGCTGTTTTTT. Translating it yields CATSRVGGPTGELFF.

J is TRBJ1-5 and V is TRBV11-2, with a tentative D call TRBD1 (6 bases). The V gene's germline CDR1 is SGHAT and CDR2 FQNNGV. V dropped 2 bases and J dropped 2 bases, with 10 bases sitting between them. This CDR3 is built from 15 residues. The DNA for the CDR3 is TGTGCCAGCAGCTTATCAGGGGACGGCAATCAGCCCCAGCATTTT. Translated: CASSLSGDGNQPQHF.

The genes are TRBV7-8 and TRBJ2-3; D is ambiguous. This CDR3 spans 17 amino acids. Trimming removed 5 bases from V and 1 base from J, with 19 bases in between. Germline CDR1 is SGHVS and CDR2 is FQNEAQ. The DNA for the CDR3 is TGTGCCAGCAGCCCTACGCGCTGGGGTCTGGGCACAGATACGCAGTATTTT. Amino acid sequence: CASSPTRWGLGTDTQYF.

The J gene is TRBJ1-1, the V gene TRBV11-3, with D hard to call. The CDR3 contains 13 residues. From germline, CDR1 is SGHNT and CDR2 YENEEA. The V end was cut by 2 bases, the J end by 1 base, with 5 bases between. As DNA, the CDR3 is TGTGCCAGCAGCTTACGGTGGAACACTGAAGCTTTCTTT. It codes for CASSLRWNTEAFF.

The rearrangement joins TRBV28 to TRBJ1-2; D is ambiguous. The CDR3 spans 14 residues. Trimming took off 8 bases at V and 2 bases at J, with 15 bases between the two ends. CDR1 and CDR2 from the germline V gene are MDHEN and SYDVKM. The CDR3 sequence is CASSALDVNYGYTF. In DNA, the CDR3 is TGTGCCAGCTCTGCCCTCGACGTGAACTATGGCTACACCTTC.

The chain recombines TRBV19 with TRBJ2-1; D gene uncertain. Germline values: CDR1 LNHDA, CDR2 SQIVND (reference sequence). Deletions cut 2 bases from V and 2 bases from J, with 1 base between. The CDR3 contains 12 residues. The CDR3 protein is CASSITYNEQFF. CDR3 in DNA: TGTGCCAGTAGTATAACCTACAATGAGCAGTTCTTC. Looking up the rest from reference TRBV19 and TRBJ2-1 gives the full variable domain: DGGITQSPKYLFRKEGQNVTLSCEQNLNHDAMYWYRQDPGQGLRLIYYSQIVNDFQKGDIAEGYSVSREKKESFPLTVTSAQKNPTAFYLCASSITYNEQFFGPGTRLTVL.

The gene calls are TRBV6-5 and TRBJ1-5, with 9 bases identical to TRBD1. The V gene's germline CDR1 is MNHEY and CDR2 SVGAGI. Trimming took 2 bases from V and 4 from J; bases not matched to a gene: 6. The CDR3 runs 16 residues. The CDR3 DNA sequence: TGTGCCAGCAGTTACACAGGGGGCATGGGGAATCAGCCCCAGCATTTT. Translating gives CASSYTGGMGNQPQHF.

The J gene is TRBJ2-2, the V gene TRBV10-3, with 10 bases matching TRBD2. The CDR3 extends over 18 amino acids. Losses at the gene ends were 2 bases for V and 5 bases for J; bases not matched to a gene: 11. Germline V lookup: CDR1 ENHRY, CDR2 SYGVKD. CDR3 bases: TGTGCCATCAGTGAGGGGCTAGCGGGGGCCCCGGGGACCGGGGAGCTGTTTTTT. As protein: CAISEGLAGAPGTGELFF.

The genes are TRBV2 and TRBJ1-1; 8 bases map to TRBD1. The V segment lost 2 bases and the J segment 7 bases; nucleotides outside the gene matches: 9. The germline V gene has CDR1 SNHLY and CDR2 FYNNEI. The CDR3 has 15 amino acids. The CDR3 DNA reads TGTGCCAGCAGTGAAAACGGACAGGGAGTTCGTGAAGCTTTCTTT. Protein sequence: CASSENGQGVREAFF.

The chain combines TRBV7-9 with TRBJ1-3; no clear D gene. V lost 3 bases to trimming and J lost 0 bases, with 6 bases between them. CDR3 length: 14 amino acids. Germline V gene lookup returns CDR1 SEHNR and CDR2 FQNEAQ (reference sequence). The CDR3 DNA follows: TGTGCCAGCAGCTTCGGGTTCTCTGGAAACACCATATATTTT. Residues: CASSFGFSGNTIYF.

J is TRBJ2-2 and V is TRBV4-1; D is possibly TRBD1 (6 bases). The CDR3 is made up of 16 amino acids. CDR1 is MGHRA and CDR2 is YSYEKL in the germline V gene. Trimming left V 3 bases short and J 5 bases short, with 16 bases between. CDR3 bases: TGCGCCAGCAGCCACCCCCCGGGACAAGGAACCGGGGAGCTGTTTTTT. This encodes CASSHPPGQGTGELFF.

The V gene is TRBV5-6, the J gene TRBJ2-7, with TRBD2 identical over 8 bases. The germline V gene has CDR1 SGHDT and CDR2 YYEEEE. V gave up 4 bases and J gave up 4 bases; unmatched junction bases: 10. The CDR3 contains 15 residues. The CDR3, as DNA: TGTGCCAGCAGCCGCGGACTAGCCCATAGTTACGAGCAGTACTTC. This codes for CASSRGLAHSYEQYF.

This chain links TRBV29-1 with TRBJ2-1; D may be TRBD1 (6 bases). The CDR3 sequence is 12 residues long. Per germline, CDR1 SQVTM and CDR2 ANQGSEA. V lost 6 bases, J lost 12 bases, and 18 bases lay in between. CDR3 region: CSVKRGQSAQFF. The DNA for the CDR3 is TGCAGCGTGAAACGCGGACAGTCCGCGCAGTTCTTC.